These 21 T cell receptor beta chains were all obtained from the same sample, sequenced in a study of cytomegalovirus exposure and HLA in healthy donors. With 60 Vbeta and 13 Jbeta primers, the PCR was carried out. Clones were sequenced by immunoSEQ multiplex PCR, and TCRdb holds only the in-frame ones, with some missing. This repertoire includes about 40,000 clones. Sequenced material: PBMCs. The source of these receptors is a male donor in good health and CMV-seronegative.

The V call is TRBV5-1, the J call TRBJ2-7; 8 bases are shared with TRBD1. CDR1 SGHRS and CDR2 YFSETQ come from the germline V gene. V dropped 4 bases and J dropped 9; count of bases not matched to a gene: 9. This CDR3 is built from 13 residues. The CDR3: CASSLGQGEWQYF. CDR3 DNA sequence: TGCGCCAGCAGCCTAGGACAGGGCGAGTGGCAGTACTTC.

The J gene is TRBJ2-2, the V gene TRBV7-9; 7 positions match TRBD1. This CDR3 has 16 amino acids. The trim removed 5 bases at V and 5 bases at J, leaving 11 bases unmatched. Germline V lookup: CDR1 SEHNR, CDR2 FQNEAQ (reference sequence). The CDR3 protein is CASSVRDSPLTGELFF. In DNA, the CDR3 is TGTGCCAGCAGCGTCCGGGACAGTCCCTTGACCGGGGAGCTGTTTTTT.

The rearrangement uses TRBV7-6 and TRBJ2-6; weak D call: TRBD1 (5 bases). CDR1 and CDR2 from the germline V gene are SGHVS and FNYEAQ. Deletions cut 5 bases from V and 2 bases from J, with 16 bases between. The CDR3 spans 17 residues. The CDR3 region is CASSPTNKGTGANVLTF. In DNA, the CDR3 is TGTGCCAGCAGCCCTACTAATAAGGGGACTGGGGCCAACGTCCTGACTTTC. The full variable domain, rest sourced from reference TRBV7-6 and TRBJ2-6, is GAGVSQSPRYKVTKRGQDVALRCDPISGHVSLYWYRQALGQGPEFLTYFNYEAQQDKSGLPNDRFSAERPEGSISTLTIQRTEQRDSAMYRCASSPTNKGTGANVLTFGAGSRLTVL.

Notes on this clone: A read error is likely, as this CDR3 ends without the conserved phenylalanine or tryptophan. The DNA is left out, because the CDR3 cannot be placed on it with certainty; the CDR3 is given as TCRdb lists it. J is TRBJ2-3 and V is TRBV6-1; the table's D call TRBD2 went unverified against the DNA. Termini included, the CDR3 measures 13 amino acids. CDR1 is MNHNS, CDR2 SASEGT, per germline. The CDR3 here is CASGVGASGGVYV.

This sequence joins TRBV12-5 and TRBJ1-2; 9 positions match TRBD1. In germline, CDR1 is LGHNT, CDR2 FRNRAP. The CDR3 length is 15 residues. Losses at the gene ends were 2 bases for V and 7 bases for J; bases not matched to a gene: 8. The CDR3 reads CASGLNPDRGRGYTF. The CDR3 DNA reads as TGTGCTAGTGGTTTGAACCCGGACAGGGGTCGTGGCTACACCTTC.

V is TRBV19 and J is TRBJ2-4, with TRBD2 as a possible D gene (5 bases). V gave up 3 bases and J gave up 5 bases, with 11 bases separating them. This CDR3 spans 14 amino acids. Germline V lookup: CDR1 LNHDA, CDR2 SQIVND (reference sequence). DNA for the CDR3: TGTGCCAGTAGTATCAGAGGGTCAGAAAACATTCAGTACTTC. Encoded protein: CASSIRGSENIQYF.

CDR3 loop: CASTPGGREKLFF. The CDR3 region has the DNA TGTGCCAGCACCCCGGGGGGAAGGGAAAAACTGTTTTTT. J is TRBJ1-4 and V is TRBV6-5, with D perhaps matching TRBD1 (5 bases). Trimming left V 7 bases short and J 8 bases short, with 14 bases between. CDR1 and CDR2 (germline): MNHEY, SVGAGI. This CDR3 region has 13 residues.

Written as DNA, the CDR3 is TGTGCTAGTGGTTTGGTACCTACAGGGAGTCTCTACGAGCAGTACTTC. The encoded protein is CASGLVPTGSLYEQYF. The rearrangement uses TRBV12-5 and TRBJ2-7, with D tentatively TRBD1 (6 bases). The germline CDR1 and CDR2 sequences are LGHNT and FRNRAP. The CDR3 contains 16 residues. Trimming cost V 0 bases and J 3 bases, with 15 bases left between them.

The chain has TRBV29-1 and TRBJ2-7, with 7 bases lining up with TRBD1. The CDR3 is made up of 15 amino acids. Germline CDR1 and CDR2: SQVTM and ANQGSEA. V gave up 1 base and J gave up 2 bases; unmatched junction bases: 8. The CDR3 spells CSVEVTQGTAYEQYF. The CDR3 DNA reads as TGCAGCGTTGAAGTTACACAGGGGACAGCCTACGAGCAGTACTTC.

The CDR3 bases are TGTGCCAGCAGCGTATCCGACACCTCTTGGGAAGCTTTCTTT. Its translation: CASSVSDTSWEAFF. The gene calls are TRBV9 and TRBJ1-1; D gene unclear. CDR1 and CDR2 from the germline V gene are SGDLS and YYNGEE. V lost 1 base and J 8 bases, leaving 15 bases between the germline ends. This CDR3 is 14 amino acids long.

The J gene is TRBJ2-1, the V gene TRBV18, with D possibly matching TRBD2 (5 bases). V dropped 1 base and J dropped 7 bases, with 14 bases sitting between them. This CDR3 has 15 amino acids. Looked up from germline, CDR1 is KGHSH and CDR2 is LQKENI. The chain's CDR3 is CASSPLDWAGNEQFF. In DNA form, the CDR3 reads TGTGCCAGCTCACCACTGGACTGGGCTGGGAATGAGCAGTTCTTC. Together with reference TRBV18 and TRBJ2-1, the CDR3 gives the full variable domain: NAGVMQNPRHLVRRRGQEARLRCSPMKGHSHVYWYRQLPEEGLKFMVYLQKENIIDESGMPKERFSAEFPKEGPSILRIQQVVRGDSAAYFCASSPLDWAGNEQFFGPGTRLTVL.

This rearrangement joins TRBV7-2 to TRBJ1-2; TRBD1 might be the D (6 bases). Per the germline V gene, CDR1 is SGHTA and CDR2 is FQGNSA. The germline V and J ends were trimmed by 5 bases and 8 bases, with 18 bases remaining between them. The CDR3 has 14 residues. The CDR3 DNA sequence: TGTGCCAGCAGCCCCCCCGGCAGGGGCCGAGGCTACACCTTC. As protein: CASSPPGRGRGYTF.

J is TRBJ2-4 and V is TRBV9, with D unclear. Germline CDR1 SGDLS, CDR2 YYNGEE. V was pared by 3 bases and J by 0 bases, with 7 bases between. This CDR3 is built from 14 residues. The CDR3 here is CASSATGAKNIQYF. CDR3 in DNA: TGTGCCAGCAGCGCTACGGGAGCCAAAAACATTCAGTACTTC. Using reference TRBV9 and TRBJ2-4 for the parts outside the CDR3, the full variable domain is DSGVTQTPKHLITATGQRVTLRCSPRSGDLSVYWYQQSLDQGLQFLIQYYNGEERAKGNILERFSAQQFPDLHSELNLSSLELGDSALYFCASSATGAKNIQYFGAGTRLSVL.

The chain employs TRBV27 and TRBJ1-3; 10 bases are shared with TRBD1. The junction had 9 bases not matched to a gene; V was cut back by 8 bases and J by 2 bases. CDR3 length equals 16 residues. Germline CDR1 and CDR2: MNHEY and SMNVEV (reference sequence). The CDR3 loop is CASLEPTGGAGNTIYF. CDR3 bases: TGTGCCAGCTTAGAGCCGACAGGGGGCGCTGGAAACACCATATATTTT.

The chain is built from TRBV5-1 and TRBJ2-2; D perhaps matches TRBD2 (7 bases). The germline V gene encodes CDR1 SGHRS and CDR2 YFSETQ. V lost 3 bases, J lost 2 bases, and 14 bases lay in between. The CDR3 length is 16 residues. The CDR3 here is CASSSEGGINTGELFF. CDR3 nucleotide sequence: TGCGCCAGCAGCTCCGAGGGGGGGATTAACACCGGGGAGCTGTTTTTT. The full variable domain, its missing parts supplied by reference TRBV5-1 and TRBJ2-2, is KAGVTQTPRYLIKTRGQQVTLSCSPISGHRSVSWYQQTPGQGLQFLFEYFSETQRNKGNFPGRFSGRQFSNSRSEMNVSTLELGDSALYLCASSSEGGINTGELFFGEGSRLTVL.

The V gene is TRBV15, the J gene TRBJ2-6, with 9 bases aligning to TRBD1. The V gene end was trimmed by 0 bases and the J gene end by 2 bases; junction bases not matched to a gene: 11. Germline V gives CDR1 LNHNV, CDR2 YYDKDF (reference sequence). The CDR3 covers 20 residues. DNA for the CDR3: TGTGCCACCAGCAGAGATTTTTTGGACAGGGGAGTTCCTGGGGCCAACGTCCTGACTTTC. Amino acids: CATSRDFLDRGVPGANVLTF.

V and J are TRBV18 and TRBJ1-6, with D possibly TRBD1 on 5 matching bases. The CDR3 totals 14 residues. Germline loops: CDR1 KGHSH, CDR2 LQKENI. V shed 4 bases and J shed 6 bases, with 10 bases lying between them. This CDR3 is CASSQQETNSPLHF. CDR3 sequence (DNA): TGTGCCAGCTCACAACAGGAGACTAATTCACCCCTCCACTTT.

The rearrangement joins TRBV5-1 to TRBJ1-1; no reliable D call. The CDR3 totals 14 residues. The V end was cut by 6 bases, the J end by 2 bases, with 14 bases between. CDR1 SGHRS and CDR2 YFSETQ come from the germline V gene. CDR3 bases: TGCGCCAGCAAGGAGGGTCCGCCTAACACTGAAGCTTTCTTT. Its protein product is CASKEGPPNTEAFF.

The gene calls are TRBV18 and TRBJ1-2, with D uncertain. The CDR3 is 14 amino acids. Trimming left V 2 bases short and J 8 bases short, with 15 bases between. The germline V gene has CDR1 KGHSH and CDR2 LQKENI. The CDR3 loop reads CASSPVGRSVGYTF. The CDR3 bases are TGTGCCAGCTCACCAGTTGGGCGCTCGGTCGGCTACACCTTC.

The chain links TRBV18 to TRBJ1-4, with D perhaps matching TRBD1 (5 bases). CDR3 length: 15 residues. V was cut by 6 bases and J by 0 bases, with 11 bases left in between. Germline CDR1 and CDR2: KGHSH and LQKENI. Here the CDR3 DNA reads TGTGCCAGCTCGACTCAGGGTGCAACTAATGAAAAACTGTTTTTT. Its translation: CASSTQGATNEKLFF.

The chain employs TRBV6-1 and TRBJ2-5; the match to TRBD1 covers 7 bases. J lost 1 base, V lost 5 bases, and 4 bases had no gene match. Germline V CDR1 and CDR2: MNHNS, SASEGT. The CDR3 is 14 residues long. The CDR3 loop reads CASSKGDSQETQYF. CDR3 coding DNA: TGTGCCAGCAGTAAGGGGGACAGCCAAGAGACCCAGTACTTC.